The present entry profiles one T cell receptor beta chain with its context. Trimming stripped 5 bases from V and 6 bases from J, with 17 bases between. Per the germline V gene, CDR1 is MNHEY and CDR2 is SMNVEV (reference sequence). The CDR3 covers 14 residues. The table came from immunoSEQ multiplex PCR; TCRdb's copy has only in-frame clones and leaves some out. Of about 92,000 clones listed, approximately 90% are singletons. Isocitrate dehydrogenase mutation was absent in all glioblastoma patients. The sample belongs to a study of glioma-infiltrating T cells after dendritic cell vaccination. Study details: Autologous tumor lysate was loaded overnight onto monocyte-derived dendritic cells grown approximately 7 days with IL-4 and GM-CSF.

This sample comprised blood, obtained before dendritic cell vaccination. The chain employs TRBV27 and TRBJ2-7; the D gene is possibly TRBD2 (5 bases). The clonotype originates from a human donor with glioblastoma. The CDR3 nucleotides read TGTGCCAGCAGTGCCTACACCCGAGAGGGCGAGCAGTACTTC. It translates to CASSAYTREGEQYF.